This T cell receptor (beta chain) was sequenced during a study of T cell repertoires in cytomegalovirus infection. The germline V gene has CDR1 MRHNA and CDR2 SNTAGT. Germline trimming cut 6 bases from V and 0 bases from J; bases unmatched to any gene: 3. There are 15 residues in the CDR3. This clonotype was counted only a few times. The target antigen is unknown. One entry per CDR3 protein results from TCRdb running MiXCR on the reads. The data hold 310,000 or so distinct CDR3 sequences, with roughly 25% observed a single time. V and J are TRBV6-4 and TRBJ2-7, with 12 bases lining up with TRBD2. Source: cultured PBMCs, taken from culture after CMV antigen stimulation. The clonotype comes from a human donor in good health (CMV status not recorded). Some clones in this sample may be carry-over from other donors' samples. CDR3 in DNA: TGTGCCAGCAGCGAGACTAGCGGGAGCTCCTACGAGCAGTACTTC. Protein product: CASSETSGSSYEQYF.